The 9 T cell receptor beta chains below all came from one sample that was sequenced in a study of circulating CD8 cells and anti-PD-1 response in melanoma. Each library started from roughly 15 ng of total RNA using the QIAseq Immune Repertoire TCR panel. TCRdb reprocessed the reads with MiXCR, giving one entry per CDR3 protein. The table includes about 370 distinct CDR3 sequences, over 5.5% detected once. Sorting of live CD3+CD8+TCRalphabeta+ cells by PD-1 and/or TIGIT gave four subsets. The material was CD8+ T cells from PBMCs, obtained at baseline or after one month of anti-PD-1 therapy (not recorded which). These receptors were obtained from a human donor with melanoma.

By proportion, this clonotype is large. V is TRBV29-1 and J is TRBJ2-7; tentatively, D is TRBD1 (6 bases). The germline V gene encodes CDR1 SQVTM and CDR2 ANQGSEA. The CDR3 runs to 14 residues. V was cut by 4 bases and J by 2 bases, with 15 bases left in between. In DNA, the CDR3 is TGCAGCGTTGCTTCTTTTCGGGACACCTACGAGCAGTACTTC. It codes for CSVASFRDTYEQYF.

Relative to its sample, this clonotype is large. V and J are TRBV10-3 and TRBJ2-1; the D gene could be TRBD1 or TRBD2 (6 bases each). V was cut by 5 bases and J by 6 bases, with 14 bases left in between. The CDR3 is 14 residues long. Germline values: CDR1 ENHRY, CDR2 SYGVKD. CDR3 protein: CAISKWGAVNEQFF. The CDR3 nucleotides are TGTGCCATCAGTAAATGGGGGGCGGTCAATGAGCAGTTCTTC.

Concerning this clonotype itself: Here the CDR3 omits its conserved ending phenylalanine or tryptophan, so a read error is the likely source. The chain couples TRBV27 to TRBJ1-1, with D tentatively TRBD1 (6 bases). This CDR3 has 14 amino acids. Germline V lookup: CDR1 MNHEY, CDR2 SMNVEV (reference sequence). V was trimmed by 5 bases and J by 1 base, leaving 11 bases between them. As DNA, the CDR3 is TGTGCCAGCAGTCTGTCGGGACAGAACACTGAAGCTTTCCTT. The encoded protein is CASSLSGQNTEAFL.

By proportion, this clonotype is large. The rearrangement joins TRBV4-3 to TRBJ1-2; a possible D gene is TRBD1 (5 bases). Trimming stripped 0 bases from V and 7 bases from J, with 12 bases between. CDR3 size: 14 residues. The germline CDR1 and CDR2 sequences are LGHNA and YSLEER. This CDR3 reads CASSQDRAGFGYTF. The CDR3 bases are TGCGCCAGCAGCCAAGACAGGGCCGGATTTGGCTACACCTTC.

J is TRBJ2-7 and V is TRBV19; D unclear. Germline CDR1 LNHDA, CDR2 SQIVND (reference sequence). V was pared by 4 bases and J by 1 base, with 5 bases between. The CDR3 runs 12 residues. CDR3 in amino acids: CASSTLSYEQYF. The CDR3 DNA reads TGTGCCAGTAGTACCCTTTCCTACGAGCAGTACTTC.

This clonotype was detected only a few times. This could be a read error, since a much larger clone is one nucleotide away. The chain carries TRBV6-1 and TRBJ1-5, with unresolved D. The CDR3 is 18 residues long. Looked up from germline, CDR1 is MNHNS and CDR2 is SASEGT. The CDR3 spells CASGERYWETWSNQPQHF. The CDR3 DNA reads as TGTGCCAGCGGTGAAAGGTACTGGGAGACTTGGAGCAATCAGCCCCAGCATTTT.

The rearrangement joins TRBV13 to TRBJ2-7, with a possible D match to TRBD2 (5 bases). The length of the CDR3 is 13 residues. Germline assignment: CDR1 PRHDT and CDR2 FYEKMQ (reference sequence). Trimming stripped 5 bases from V and 2 bases from J, with 10 bases between. CDR3 bases: TGTGCCAGCAGCCCGAGCGGCCCCTACGAGCAGTACTTC. It codes for CASSPSGPYEQYF. Full variable domain (rest looked up from reference TRBV13 and TRBJ2-7): AAGVIQSPRHLIKEKRETATLKCYPIPRHDTVYWYQQGPGQDPQFLISFYEKMQSDKGSIPDRFSAQQFSDYHSELNMSSLELGDSALYFCASSPSGPYEQYFGPGTRLTVT.

This clonotype is deemed large. The gene calls are TRBV1 and TRBJ2-3; no DNA check was done on the table's D call, TRBD2. TRBV1 is noted as a pseudogene. The CDR3 is made up of 17 amino acids. The CDR3 loop is CTSSQVGSSGPTDTQYF. The DNA of the CDR3 is TGCACCAGCAGCCAAGTTGGTTCTAGCGGGCCCACAGATACGCAGTATTTT.

By share, this clonotype counts as large. The gene calls are TRBV21-1 and TRBJ1-1; no DNA check was done on the table's D call, TRBD1. TRBV21-1 is deemed a pseudogene. CDR3 length: 15 amino acids. CDR3 DNA sequence: TGTGCCAGCAGCAATAACAGGGCCTCTAACACTGAAGCTTTCTTT. It encodes CASSNNRASNTEAFF.